A selection of T cell receptor beta chains follows, all from one sample in a study of shared clonotypes between healthy human individuals. Produced via immunoSEQ multiplex PCR; TCRdb's table is partial and in-frame only. The sample shows nearly 1,000,000 clones, 76% of them seen only once. The sample consisted of memory CD4+ T cells sorted from blood. Receptors originate from a man between 18 and 29 years old in good health. The CDR3 runs from the conserved cysteine through the conserved F or W. Only part of the rows carry a size: once, few, many, or a class if the clone is expanded.

once TRBV2 CASSELGKGAEKLFF
NA TRBV12-5 CASEVRNTEAFF
NA TRBV6-6 CASSYEGAGEFDEQFF
NA TRBV25-1 CASSDPAGQDGNTIYF
NA TRBV18 CASSPGLKSEEQYF
NA TRBV6-5 CASNRGPGANVLTF
NA TRBV9 CASSYGLAGQETQYF
few TRBV27 CASSQGKNSPLHF
NA TRBV9 CASSTGTSGGFQTGELFF
NA TRBV6-1 CASSQTGKNTEAFF
NA TRBV9 CASSTEDRHAGYTF
NA TRBV13 CASSFSYNEQFF
many TRBV7-2 CASSASLTGGYTF
NA TRBV2 CASSSSRYTDTQYF
NA TRBV29-1 CSVEEWVGGYTF
NA TRBV5-6 CASSIWGGRQPQHF
NA TRBV7-6 CASSPNRPGGARETQYF
NA TRBV7-8 CASSLPRLPKGNQPQHF
NA TRBV18 CASSPPTGQGIKAFF
NA TRBV21-1 CASSNSLFF
NA TRBV7-8 CASSLKIDNEQFF
NA TRBV4-1 CASRRGISYNSPLHF
NA TRBV11-2 CASSPRSVDRPPYEQYF
NA TRBV6-1 CASSVSASSGGYQPQHF
NA TRBV30 CAWSQAGGRPYGYTF
few TRBV7-9 CASSSPGYSYTF
NA TRBV9 CASSTLGGSGGYTF
few TRBV2 CASISGGLNTGELFF
once TRBV5-6 CASSFHNRGAFNQPQHF
few TRBV4-1 CASSQGGQIMNTEAFF
NA TRBV18 CASSRNRDGLSYEQYF
many TRBV5-6 CASSPRTGSAFF
NA TRBV11-2 CASSLAVRGEQYF
NA TRBV2 CASSRGPFSYEQYF
once TRBV6-1 CASSVPGGNEQFF
many TRBV11-2 CASRERGKDLEQYF
NA TRBV14 CASSQGGRGQETQYF
NA TRBV21-1 CASSKTPGNEQFF
NA TRBV28 CASSLLAGATQYF
once TRBV9 CASSPRGPELAGGFQETQYF
NA TRBV14 CASSHTTSGVTDTQYF
NA TRBV19 CASSGPGTGEETQYF
NA TRBV5-8 CASSLVASWTGELFF
NA TRBV2 CASRTGTIYGYTF
few TRBV30 CAWRGGAKGEQYF
NA TRBV19 CASSIVEGQPQHF
NA TRBV6-5 CASSYRAGAPYEQYF
NA TRBV10-2 CASADSGAGSTDTQYF
NA TRBV30 CAWSFGETQYF
NA TRBV6-1 CASSGGTGETEAFF
NA TRBV28 CASSLRDRVLYGYTF
NA TRBV6-1 CASSEAQWGQGSYQPQHF
NA TRBV19 CASSITGVHEQYF